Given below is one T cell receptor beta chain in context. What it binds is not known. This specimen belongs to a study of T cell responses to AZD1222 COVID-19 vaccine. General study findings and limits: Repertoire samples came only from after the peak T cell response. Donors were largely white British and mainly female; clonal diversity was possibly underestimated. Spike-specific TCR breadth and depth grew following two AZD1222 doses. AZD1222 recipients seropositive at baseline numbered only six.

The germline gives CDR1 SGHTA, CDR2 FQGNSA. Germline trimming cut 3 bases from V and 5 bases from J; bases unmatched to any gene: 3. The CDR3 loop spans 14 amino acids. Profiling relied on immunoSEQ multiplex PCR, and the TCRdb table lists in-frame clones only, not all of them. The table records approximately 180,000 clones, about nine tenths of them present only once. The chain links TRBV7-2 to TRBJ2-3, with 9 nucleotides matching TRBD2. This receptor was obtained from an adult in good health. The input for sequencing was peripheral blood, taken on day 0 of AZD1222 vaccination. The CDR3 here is CASSLNSGGDTQYF. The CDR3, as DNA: TGTGCCAGCAGCTTGAATAGCGGGGGAGATACGCAGTATTTT.